This T cell receptor beta chain stems from a study of cytotoxic CD8 clonotypes in ibrutinib-treated CLL. In the study overall: Sample averages reached hundreds of thousands of productive templates and 94,082 productive rearrangements. Study-wide findings and caveats: Baseline clonality, above age-matched healthy donor levels, tracked circulating CD8+ T-cell counts. The public clonotypes identified were infrequent and showed contraction or stability on treatment.

Turning to this clone: The target antigen is unknown.

Measured with immunoSEQ multiplex PCR; TCRdb has only the in-frame clones, and not every one. The table records under 200,000 clones, about 80% of them present only once. The germline V and J ends were trimmed by 5 bases and 2 bases, with 16 bases remaining between them. Germline values: CDR1 SEHNR, CDR2 FQNEAQ (reference sequence). This CDR3 region has 16 residues. This TCR was recovered from a human donor with chronic lymphocytic leukemia. This chain links TRBV7-9 with TRBJ1-5; D call uncertain. The sequences come from PBMCs, collected after 24 months of ibrutinib treatment. CDR3 bases: TGTGCCAGCAGCGCCAATCCGGGAGAGGGCAATCAGCCCCAGCATTTT. Its translation: CASSANPGEGNQPQHF.